A selection of T cell receptor beta chains follows, all from one sample in a study of vaccination and CD4 T cells after COVID-19. Antigens for these TCRs are unknown. TCRdb reanalysed the PCR reads using MiXCR and keeps one entry per CDR3 protein. The sample shows about 2,100 distinct CDR3 sequences, around a quarter of them seen only once. The material sequenced was CD4+ T cells from blood, cultured in vitro, taken after SARS-CoV-2 vaccination. These receptors were obtained from a human donor who had recovered from COVID-19. The CDR3 runs from the conserved cysteine through the conserved F or W. The D gene is left open where the match is weak. Some rows have no size entry. The others give once, few or many, or a class for an expanded clone.

cdr3_aa cdr3_nt j_call clone_size v_call d_call cdr3_length
CATHPGTGVLGAGTQYF TGTGCCACCCACCCCGGGACAGGGGTATTAGGGGCAGGGACCCAGTACTTC TRBJ2-5 medium-sized TRBV28 TRBD1 17
CSAKGTSVETQYF TGCAGTGCTAAGGGGACTAGCGTCGAGACCCAGTACTTC TRBJ2-5 large TRBV20-1 TRBD2 13
CASSLYSRPLHF TGTGCCAGCAGCTTATACTCTAGACCCCTCCACTTT TRBJ1-6 medium-sized TRBV7-2 NA 12
CASSATGFSYEQYF TGTGCCAGCAGCGCTACAGGGTTCTCCTACGAGCAGTACTTC TRBJ2-7 medium-sized TRBV7-8 NA 14
CASSPPNPGTGSVGYTF TGTGCCAGCAGCCCGCCAAACCCCGGGACAGGGTCGGTCGGCTACACCTTC TRBJ1-2 NA TRBV7-8 TRBD1 17
CTSSQRRDTEAFF TGTACCAGCAGCCAACGACGAGACACTGAAGCTTTCTTT TRBJ1-1 NA TRBV7-3 NA 13
CASSSHQMQAGGLLRFF TGTGCCAGCAGCTCCCATCAAATGCAAGCGGGGGGGCTGTTGAGGTTCTTC TRBJ2-1 NA TRBV7-2 TRBD2 17
CASRRGTVNEQFF TGTGCCAGCAGACGAGGGACGGTCAATGAGCAGTTCTTC TRBJ2-1 large TRBV28 NA 13
CASSPRQGAIYGYTF TGTGCCAGCAGTCCACGACAGGGGGCCATCTATGGCTACACCTTC TRBJ1-2 NA TRBV27 TRBD1 15
CASSQGGTSSYEQYF TGTGCCAGCAGTCAAGGCGGTACTAGCAGTTACGAGCAGTACTTC TRBJ2-7 medium-sized TRBV6-1 NA 15
CASRPILSAVETQYF TGTGCCAGCAGACCGATTCTTTCTGCCGTAGAGACCCAGTACTTC TRBJ2-5 medium-sized TRBV27 NA 15
CATTRGTEAFF TGTGCCACCACGAGGGGCACTGAAGCTTTCTTT TRBJ1-1 large TRBV24-1 NA 11
CASSWGDSSTDTQYF TGTGCCAGCTCCTGGGGGGACTCTAGCACAGATACGCAGTATTTT TRBJ2-3 NA TRBV7-6 NA 15
CASSSYGSEAFF TGTGCCAGCAGCTCCTATGGGAGTGAAGCTTTCTTT TRBJ1-1 medium-sized TRBV7-2 NA 12
CASTYGGWYGYTF TGTGCCAGCACCTACGGGGGTTGGTATGGCTACACCTTC TRBJ1-2 NA TRBV6-2/TRBV6-3 NA 13
CSAREGTSGGLIYNEQFF TGCAGTGCTAGAGAGGGGACTAGCGGGGGCCTAATCTACAATGAGCAGTTCTTC TRBJ2-1 few TRBV20-1 TRBD2 18
CAISTGGRNTGELFF TGTGCCATCAGTACGGGGGGGCGGAACACCGGGGAGCTGTTTTTT TRBJ2-2 NA TRBV10-3 TRBD2 15
CASSYSYPLKGAHEQYF TGTGCCAGCAGTTACTCGTACCCCCTCAAGGGGGCCCACGAGCAGTACTTC TRBJ2-7 few TRBV6-5 TRBD1 17
CATSSRAGALYGYTF TGTGCCACCAGTAGTCGGGCAGGGGCCCTCTATGGCTACACCTTC TRBJ1-2 hyperexpanded TRBV15 NA 15
CASSLMGGNYEQYF TGTGCCAGCAGCTTAATGGGGGGCAACTACGAGCAGTACTTC TRBJ2-7 medium-sized TRBV7-3 NA 14
CASSLDQGGSPLHF TGTGCCAGCAGCTTAGATCAAGGCGGTTCACCCCTCCACTTT TRBJ1-6 large TRBV7-9 NA 14
CATPGQSIRGYTF TGTGCCACGCCGGGACAGAGCATTCGTGGCTACACCTTC TRBJ1-2 NA TRBV6-1 TRBD1 13
CASSYPTRGVYGYTF TGTGCCAGCAGTTATCCAACCAGGGGGGTATATGGCTACACCTTC TRBJ1-2 NA TRBV6-2/TRBV6-3 TRBD1 15
CASRPGTGLNYGYTF TGTGCCAGCAGGCCTGGCACAGGCCTCAACTATGGCTACACCTTC TRBJ1-2 NA TRBV4-2 NA 15
CASSYSSGLQGYGYTF TGTGCCAGCAGTTACTCGTCCGGACTCCAGGGCTATGGCTACACCTTC TRBJ1-2 NA TRBV6-5 NA 16
CASSIGTGTYEQYF TGTGCCAGCTCAATAGGGACAGGTACCTACGAGCAGTACTTC TRBJ2-7 NA TRBV18 TRBD1 14
CASSPTSGGTYEQYF TGTGCCAGCAGCCCGACTAGCGGGGGGACCTACGAGCAGTACTTC TRBJ2-7 large TRBV6-1 TRBD2 15
CASSPDDRAPYEQYF TGCGCCAGCAGCCCCGATGACAGGGCTCCCTACGAGCAGTACTTC TRBJ2-7 few TRBV4-1 TRBD1 15
CASSLVGGGRTYEQYF TGTGCCAGCAGCTTAGTAGGGGGGGGGCGTACCTACGAGCAGTACTTC TRBJ2-7 medium-sized TRBV7-2 NA 16
CSATGTGGGYGYTF TGCAGTGCCACCGGGACAGGAGGGGGCTATGGCTACACCTTC TRBJ1-2 medium-sized TRBV20-1 TRBD1 14
CASSGTHRAEQFF TGTGCCAGCAGCGGCACCCACAGGGCTGAGCAGTTCTTC TRBJ2-1 few TRBV7-9 NA 13
CSVLSRDSTYEQYF TGCAGCGTACTATCCCGGGACAGTACCTACGAGCAGTACTTC TRBJ2-7 hyperexpanded TRBV29-1 TRBD1 14
CASLRFPAGYTF TGTGCCAGCCTGCGTTTTCCCGCTGGCTACACCTTC TRBJ1-2 NA TRBV28 NA 12
CASSKGRGEQYF TGTGCCAGCAGTAAGGGACGCGGCGAGCAGTACTTC TRBJ2-7 medium-sized TRBV6-1 NA 12
CASSTLAGGTYEQYF TGTGCCAGCAGCACCCTAGCGGGGGGTACCTACGAGCAGTACTTC TRBJ2-7 medium-sized TRBV5-6 TRBD2 15
CASSETGTRLFGGAFF TGTGCCAGCAGCGAAACCGGGACAAGACTTTTCGGTGGGGCTTTCTTT TRBJ1-1 NA TRBV7-3 NA 16
CASSPTGTGGANTYEQYF TGTGCCAGCAGCCCAACCGGGACAGGGGGCGCGAATACCTACGAGCAGTACTTC TRBJ2-7 NA TRBV6-2/TRBV6-3 TRBD1 18
CASSLIPQGELFF TGTGCCAGCAGCTTAATCCCCCAGGGGGAGCTGTTTTTT TRBJ2-2 large TRBV7-3 NA 13
CASRGNYGYTF TGTGCCAGTAGGGGCAACTATGGCTACACCTTC TRBJ1-2 NA TRBV19 NA 11
CASSPPERGSSYNEQFF TGTGCCAGCAGCCCCCCCGAGCGGGGAAGCTCCTACAATGAGCAGTTCTTC TRBJ2-1 few TRBV7-2 TRBD2 17
CASSKQGYSNQPQHF TGTGCCAGCAGCAAACAGGGTTATAGCAATCAGCCCCAGCATTTT TRBJ1-5 medium-sized TRBV21-1 NA 15
CSAQGAGNTIYF TGCAGTGCCCAGGGAGCTGGAAACACCATATATTTT TRBJ1-3 large TRBV20-1 NA 12
CAVRTGPLSYQPQHF TGTGCCGTTAGGACAGGGCCGCTATCCTATCAGCCCCAGCATTTT TRBJ1-5 few TRBV19 TRBD1 15
CASSLGTGGPNQPQHF TGTGCCAGCAGCTTAGGGACAGGGGGCCCCAATCAGCCCCAGCATTTT TRBJ1-5 NA TRBV7-6 TRBD1 16
CASSGLAAIQETQYF TGTGCCAGCAGTGGACTAGCGGCGATACAAGAGACCCAGTACTTC TRBJ2-5 medium-sized TRBV28 TRBD2 15
CASSLGPRRDEQFF TGTGCCAGCAGCTTGGGTCCCCGTCGGGATGAGCAGTTCTTC TRBJ2-1 medium-sized TRBV5-6 NA 14
CASRWTRGYAFF TGTGCCAGCAGATGGACTCGGGGCTATGCTTTCTTT TRBJ1-1 NA TRBV28 NA 12
CSAPRGGSMETQYF TGCAGTGCACCCCGGGGGGGTTCGATGGAGACCCAGTACTTC TRBJ2-5 medium-sized TRBV20-1 TRBD2 14
CASSPRQGATGELFF TGTGCCAGCAGCCCTCGACAGGGGGCGACCGGGGAGCTGTTTTTT TRBJ2-2 medium-sized TRBV7-2 TRBD1 15
CSAQQGWGNQPQHF TGCAGTGCTCAACAGGGCTGGGGAAATCAGCCCCAGCATTTT TRBJ1-5 NA TRBV20-1 NA 14
CSVVSTAGLGQYF TGCAGCGTTGTCTCCACAGCAGGTTTAGGGCAGTACTTC TRBJ2-7 NA TRBV29-1 NA 13
CSAPLDRAFNSPLHF TGCAGTGCCCCCTTGGACAGGGCGTTTAATTCACCCCTCCACTTT TRBJ1-6 medium-sized TRBV20-1 TRBD1 15
CAHPEDSSFYICSAPLDRVWGYTF NA TRBJ1-2 NA TRBV7-9 NA 24
CATSKGPPIYEQYF TGTGCCACCAGCAAGGGACCGCCGATCTACGAGCAGTACTTC TRBJ2-7 few TRBV24-1 NA 14
CASSSLREAGYTF TGTGCCAGCAGCTCCCTCAGGGAGGCTGGCTACACCTTC TRBJ1-2 NA TRBV11-3 NA 13
CASSRGIRPQHF TGTGCCAGCAGTCGGGGTATCAGGCCCCAGCATTTT TRBJ1-5 large TRBV28 NA 12
CASSPVGGRETQYF TGTGCCAGCAGCCCTGTTGGTGGCCGGGAGACCCAGTACTTC TRBJ2-5 medium-sized TRBV7-2 NA 14
CASSLNVGTGLHGYTF TGTGCCAGCAGCCTTAATGTCGGGACAGGGCTGCATGGCTACACCTTC TRBJ1-2 few TRBV28 TRBD1 16
CASSHKGIAGKETQYF TGTGCCAGCAGCCATAAAGGAATAGCGGGGAAGGAGACCCAGTACTTC TRBJ2-5 hyperexpanded TRBV7-2 TRBD2 16
CASSLLRGGLGYEQYF TGTGCCAGCAGCCTCCTACGAGGAGGGCTGGGCTACGAGCAGTACTTC TRBJ2-7 medium-sized TRBV7-2 NA 16